Presented here are 9 T cell receptor beta chains from one specimen sequenced in a study of radiotherapy plus CTLA-4 blockade in lung cancer. Assay: immunoSEQ multiplex PCR; the TCRdb copy retains only in-frame clones and omits some. The sample records 25,000 to 30,000 clones, about four fifths being singletons. The sample in question was peripheral blood, obtained from a patient treated with radiotherapy plus ipilimumab. The source is a human donor with non-small cell lung cancer that progressed on radiotherapy plus ipilimumab.

This clone occurred a few times. The CDR3 protein is CASTIGTGSNYGYTF. CDR3 DNA sequence: TGTGCCAGCACCATAGGGACAGGATCTAACTATGGCTACACCTTC. The chain uses TRBV6-6 and TRBJ1-2; 8 positions match TRBD1. Germline V CDR1 and CDR2: MNHNY, SVGAGI (reference sequence). This CDR3 region has 15 residues. V lost 7 bases to trimming and J lost 0 bases; unmatched junction nucleotides: 7.

The chain couples TRBV7-2 to TRBJ2-7, with 9 positions matching TRBD1. The CDR3 extends over 13 amino acids. The V gene's germline CDR1 is SGHTA and CDR2 FQGNSA. The V gene end was trimmed by 1 base and the J gene end by 5 bases; junction bases not matched to a gene: 0. CDR3 DNA sequence: TGTGCCAGCAGCTTAGGGACAGGGGACGAGCAGTACTTC. It codes for CASSLGTGDEQYF.

The chain uses TRBV7-9 and TRBJ2-3, with 7 bases identical to TRBD1. The CDR3 totals 14 residues. Germline CDR1 is SEHNR and CDR2 is FQNEAQ (reference sequence). The trim removed 3 bases at V and 2 bases at J, leaving 2 bases unmatched. The DNA of the CDR3 is TGTGCCAGCAGCTTTGACAGGGTCACAGATACGCAGTATTTT. This encodes CASSFDRVTDTQYF.

This clone occurred once. The chain is built from TRBV11-3 and TRBJ2-1, with D possibly being TRBD1 (6 bases). Germline V gene sequence: CDR1 SGHNT, CDR2 YENEEA. The V end was cut by 3 bases, the J end by 8 bases, with 17 bases between. This CDR3 is built from 15 residues. The CDR3 protein is CASSFGSGVGYEQFF. CDR3 coding DNA: TGTGCCAGCAGCTTTGGTTCAGGGGTGGGGTATGAGCAGTTCTTC.

This clone was observed a few times. This rearrangement joins TRBV28 to TRBJ2-1, with D perhaps TRBD1 or TRBD2 (6 bases each). This CDR3 spans 12 amino acids. Trimming removed 6 bases from V and 9 bases from J, with 12 bases in between. In germline, CDR1 is MDHEN, CDR2 SYDVKM. Here the CDR3 reads CASSLQGGEQFF. Here the CDR3 DNA reads TGTGCCAGCAGCCTACAGGGAGGTGAGCAGTTCTTC.

The chain links TRBV18 to TRBJ1-2; the D gene is possibly TRBD1 (6 bases). Germline V gives CDR1 KGHSH, CDR2 LQKENI. V was cut by 6 bases and J by 1 base, with 24 bases left in between. The CDR3 length is 18 residues. The CDR3 is CASSGGRERPVVNYGYTF. Written as DNA, the CDR3 is TGTGCCAGCTCTGGGGGCAGGGAGCGCCCCGTCGTTAACTATGGCTACACCTTC.

CDR3 nucleotide sequence: TGTGCCAGCAGCGTAGAGTTGGGACTAGCGGGCAATGAGCAGTTCTTC. It specifies CASSVELGLAGNEQFF. This chain joins TRBV9 and TRBJ2-1, with 12 nucleotides matching TRBD2. J lost 6 bases, V lost 0 bases, and 4 bases had no gene match. The CDR3 runs to 16 residues. The germline V gene encodes CDR1 SGDLS and CDR2 YYNGEE.

The rearrangement uses TRBV6-5 and TRBJ2-2; D is perhaps TRBD2 (5 bases). V lost 2 bases and J lost 5, with 12 bases in between. Germline V lookup: CDR1 MNHEY, CDR2 SVGAGI. The CDR3 extends over 15 amino acids. Here the CDR3 reads CASSYASGLTGELFF. The CDR3 DNA is TGTGCCAGCAGTTACGCGAGCGGATTGACCGGGGAGCTGTTTTTT.

This chain links TRBV19 with TRBJ1-4, with D perhaps matching TRBD1 (6 bases). V gave up 3 bases and J gave up 1 base, with 9 bases separating them. The CDR3 spans 15 residues. Looked up from germline, CDR1 is LNHDA and CDR2 is SQIVND (reference sequence). The CDR3 DNA is TGTGCCAGTAGTATCAGCAGGGGAACTAATGAAAAACTGTTTTTT. Its translation: CASSISRGTNEKLFF.